A selection of T cell receptor beta chains follows, all from one sample in a study of technical replicates of blood from a few donors. Sequencing used immunoSEQ multiplex PCR; TCRdb keeps in-frame clones, though not all of them. The data contain more than 70,000 clones, just over 90% of them singletons. The source material was T cells isolated from PBMCs. All receptors come from a human donor in good health. Each CDR3 is given without its conserved first and last residue.

V	J	length	CDR3
TRBV6-5	TRBJ2-1	13	ASSYGDRAYNEQF
TRBV5-1	TRBJ2-5	15	ASSLNQAGFSQETQY
TRBV13	TRBJ1-1	15	ASSLESRGFYGTEAF
TRBV5-1	TRBJ1-1	13	ASSLGAYPDTEAF
TRBV7-8	TRBJ2-2	14	AGGQGASIVAGELF
TRBV5-1	TRBJ2-2	15	ASSLRPRTGDTGELF
TRBV6-1	TRBJ2-5	13	ASSADTTGSETQY
TRBV4-2	TRBJ1-5	12	ASSQSGSNQPQH
TRBV7-9	TRBJ1-1	11	ASSRQENTEAF
TRBV28	TRBJ2-7	12	ASRPSGGEPKQY
TRBV28	TRBJ1-1	13	ATENLNRGNTEAF
TRBV4-1	TRBJ2-2	14	ASSRDITGYGGELF
TRBV10-2	TRBJ2-7	9	ASLRAYEQY
TRBV6-6	TRBJ1-5	14	ASSTAGLSSNQPQH
TRBV7-3	TRBJ1-2	10	ASSLTREFLI
TRBV7-3	TRBJ2-2	17	ASSSSGLAGGPNTGELF
TRBV10-3	TRBJ2-2	12	ATRQASNTGELF
TRBV27	TRBJ2-5	13	ASSLGQGRGETQY
TRBV15	TRBJ2-1	15	ATSTSLTGEVYNEQF
TRBV6-4	TRBJ1-5	9	ASSAGVPQH
TRBV30	TRBJ1-3	9	AWSAGNTIY
TRBV4-1	TRBJ2-6	16	ASSRETHRATGANVLT
TRBV4-1	TRBJ2-2	14	ASSQFQAGDTGELF
TRBV6-5	TRBJ2-3	12	ASGLADSTDTQY
TRBV29-1	TRBJ2-4	13	SVAAGGWSKNIQY
TRBV27	TRBJ1-1	11	ASSSDMISEAF
TRBV7-9	TRBJ2-7	14	ASSLASSAREVEQY
TRBV4-1	TRBJ1-1	14	ASSRITQGVNTEAF
TRBV2	TRBJ1-5	16	ASSRLRDRGRGNQPQH
TRBV10-2	TRBJ2-1	15	ASSVTPGGSSYNEQF
TRBV18	TRBJ2-3	16	ASSPVSSSGGSTDTQY
TRBV5-1	TRBJ2-5	12	ASSLWGQKETQY
TRBV11-3	TRBJ1-3	13	ASSSDRVELNTIY
TRBV6-5	TRBJ1-2	12	ASTTRGGRYGYT
TRBV6-5	TRBJ1-5	13	ASSYAGNSNQPQH
TRBV2	TRBJ2-6	12	ASRTSGGANVLT
TRBV7-8	TRBJ2-1	17	ASSSRLARVNRTYNEQF
TRBV6-4	TRBJ2-1	11	ASSETGTNEQF
TRBV2	TRBJ2-7	9	ASILGHEQY
TRBV5-4	TRBJ2-1	9	ASSIQGVWF
TRBV9	TRBJ2-3	13	ASSETRGTTDTQY
TRBV11-2	TRBJ2-1	13	ASSRGSGAYNEQF
TRBV4-2	TRBJ1-5	14	ASSQDHRVGNQPQH
TRBV13	TRBJ2-1	15	ASSLVAGGLDYNEQF
TRBV7-9	TRBJ1-2	16	ASSLVQGLRSSNYGYT
TRBV6-4	TRBJ1-1	11	ASSDLRGTEAF
TRBV4-1	TRBJ2-5	14	ASSPGQALSLETQY
TRBV4-1	TRBJ2-1	14	ASSQDQTGAGNEQF
TRBV7-9	TRBJ2-1	15	ASNTPLGRGSYNEQF
TRBV30	TRBJ1-1	11	ALAYGGRTEAF
TRBV27	TRBJ1-4	13	ASSTWGRASEKLF
TRBV6-6	TRBJ2-1	13	ASSPGQGAYNEQF
TRBV19	TRBJ1-1	12	ASSHLDRATEAF
TRBV5-6	TRBJ2-7	12	ASSTTSGSYEQY
TRBV5-1	TRBJ1-6	16	ASSPRPIGQGERSPLH
TRBV5-4	TRBJ2-3	12	ASSLQEREDTQY
TRBV25-1	TRBJ2-7	9	ASSIIYEQY